This record looks at one TCR beta chain sequence and its context. Antigen: not known. This sample stems from a study of post-analysis software for immune sequencing data. The CDR3 sequence is 14 residues long. Germline CDR1 and CDR2: SEHNR and FQNEAQ (reference sequence). The J segment lost 6 bases and the V segment lost 3 bases, leaving 5 bases of the junction unmatched. Study observations and caveats: Relative to controls, patients with multiple sclerosis showed significantly lower normalized Chao1 diversity. Comparison of patients with controls showed about 5 TRBV segments more frequent in patients, TRBV5-6, TRBV5-1 and TRBV20-1 among them.

The TCR beta cDNA libraries contained unique molecular identifiers. TCRdb re-analysed the PCR reads in MiXCR, keeping a single row per CDR3 protein. Of roughly 180,000 distinct CDR3 sequences listed, around 30% are singletons. Specimen: blood. The V call is TRBV7-9, the J call TRBJ2-7; 10 positions match TRBD1. This sequence originates from a girl between 10 and 17 years old with multiple sclerosis. The CDR3 loop reads CASSFSGTGAEQYF. CDR3 bases: TGTGCCAGCAGCTTTTCCGGGACAGGGGCCGAGCAGTACTTC. The entire variable domain, with the rest obtained from reference TRBV7-9 and TRBJ2-7, is as follows: DTGVSQNPRHKITKRGQNVTFRCDPISEHNRLYWYRQTLGQGPEFLTYFQNEAQLEKSRLLSDRFSAERPKGSFSTLEIQRTEQGDSAMYLCASSFSGTGAEQYFGPGTRLTVT.